Given below is one T cell receptor beta chain in context. No antigen is known for it. Within one base of it there is no much larger clone, and no base qualities were kept. This record comes from a study of blood T cell repertoires in COVID-19 (dated by TCRdb to the early 2020s). Context from the whole study: Samples from collaborators originated in the United States, Italy and Spain and spanned both the acute and convalescent phases of COVID-19. Samples were obtained from the ongoing ImmuneRACE study (first 160 participants) and from some 1,200 subjects provided by 6 global collaborators. The repertoires were made available in a free public database intended to serve as a resource for research on the immune response to SARS-CoV-2. The dataset comprised deeply sampled blood TCRbeta repertoires from subjects exposed to, actively infected with, or recovered from COVID-19. Sample metadata almost always included a de-identified subject ID, COVID-19 status, age in years and sex. The prospective study material was composed of cDNA or gDNA derived from T cells, B-cell-depleted T cells, or PBMCs. HLA class I and class II types, where available, came from metadata supplied by the sample provider rather than from assay-based typing. The investigation overall reported the following: How much clinical and demographic metadata was included differed by source and by participant, and the metadata was provided uncurated.

The immunoSEQ Assay, a bias-controlled multiplex PCR, was used to amplify TCRbeta CDR3 regions from genomic DNA. From the authors' description of their analysis: The number of nucleated cells in each sample was estimated from the amplification of reference gene primers within the assay. To quantify the absolute abundance of each unique TCRbeta CDR3 rearrangement, sequence reads were collapsed and filtered. For each sample, productive Simpson clonality was calculated by taking the square root of Simpson's diversity index across productive rearrangements. TCRdb's version of the immuneACCESS table is confined to in-frame rearrangements and falls short of the full clone set. An unresolved V gene accounts for under half of the shortfall where checked; the remainder is of unknown origin. V, J and clone size reflect that table, while D and trimming were determined from the DNA. The sample table records some 290,000 clones; nearly 90% of these occur just once. The ten largest clones add up to about 8.4% of the sample.

Enrolling through a virtual design, the prospective study's participants ranged in age from roughly 18 to 100 years and lived across about two dozen United States geographic areas. In the prospective study, cohorts were assigned on the basis of participant-reported clinical history obtained from a screening survey and a study questionnaire. Recovered participants in ImmuneRACE Cohort 3 were defined as having two consecutive negative NP/OP PCR tests, clearance from a healthcare professional, or resolution of symptoms. Each participant in the prospective study had whole blood, serum and a nasopharyngeal or oropharyngeal swab collected by mobile phlebotomists. Participants in the prospective study had the option to provide additional blood draws and questionnaires over a 2-month period. Blood samples from the prospective study were shipped frozen or at room temperature prior to DNA extraction. In the germline V gene, CDR1 corresponds to ENHRY and CDR2 to SYGVKD. Trimmed from V: 6 bases; trimmed from J: 5 bases; junction bases lacking a gene match: 7. From the cysteine up to the phenylalanine, the CDR3 has a length of 14 residues. The entry retains the CDR3 DNA only, 42 bases that are in frame from base 1.

The source is a woman aged 25 to 39 who had recovered from COVID-19. The sample comprised PBMCs or T cells enriched from blood (not recorded which). This chain joins TRBV10-3 to TRBJ1-2, and 9 bases in between align with TRBD1. The nucleotides read TGTGCCATCAGGGGGGGACAGGGCGAATATGGCTACACCTTC. The encoded protein is CAIRGGQGEYGYTF.